The entry below describes one T cell receptor beta chain. Its antigen specificity is not known. No quality values exist for individual bases; no much larger clone is one base distant. These data come from a study of cytomegalovirus exposure and HLA in healthy donors (dated by TCRdb to 2016 to 2017). Some background on the complete study: In an earlier analysis of 587 of the donors, 276 Gb of sequence data and approximately 100 million unique TCR beta sequences from about 179 million T cells were reported. Approximately 300 gigabases of sequencing data and 75 million to 85 million unique TCR sequences made up an early release that covered nearly 650 HLA-typed donors. Of the roughly 410 genotyped donors, approximately 80% were placed in the genetic ancestry cluster associated with self-reported Caucasian donors. The study aimed to test whether signatures of past pathogen exposure could be identified by cataloging public T cell receptors. The study used immunosequencing to profile the T cell repertoires of approximately 650 subjects and linked those repertoires to cytomegalovirus serostatus. In addition to the first cohort of 666 subjects, a separate validation cohort of under 150 different subjects was used. To predict cytomegalovirus infection status, the study combined high-throughput TCR immunosequencing, statistical association of individual TCRs with disease status, and machine learning. To study patterns of TCR occurrence, a later analysis re-analyzed previously published TCR beta repertoires from under 750 donors and added high-resolution HLA genotyping. The later analysis used no new phenotypic data to find candidate immune exposures, relying instead on TCR beta sequences and their occurrence across donors. An earlier analysis of 450 to 750 of the donors used high-throughput TCR beta sequencing to judge whether each TCR beta V gene segment behaved as functional or pseudogenic. Donor age, sex, ethnicity and CMV serostatus were compiled together with the repertoire data. A later genetic analysis used genome-wide SNP genotypes for about 65% of the roughly 670 donors, treating that subset as a discovery cohort. Every discovery cohort repertoire had been produced on one sequencing platform. Both class I and class II loci were covered by HLA typing, at four-digit resolution. Typing coverage varied by locus: roughly 620-640 donors for A, B, C, DRB1 and DQB1; approximately 520 for DQA1; some 610 for DPA1; around 490 for DPB1. A handful of DR-DQ haplotypes were handled as single units for association and clustering because linkage in the cohort was strong. Across roughly 420 genotyped donors of the cohort, an average of approximately 240,000 unique TCR beta nucleotide sequences per donor were sequenced, and roughly 17% of those sequences were non-productive.

Overall study outcomes, separate from this receptor: According to a later genetic analysis, donors in an Asian-associated ancestry cluster had fewer N-insertions in productive TCRs than the roughly 700-donor mean. Sequencing depth was assumed to be roughly uniform across donors in the presence/absence analyses, though that assumption may not hold. A later analysis reported that several top co-occurrence clusters appeared linked to parvovirus B19, influenza, CMV and Epstein-Barr virus. HLA typing was unavailable for some donors at each locus, so association tests used only the typed subset. The earlier analysis of 587 of the donors excluded seventeen rarely observed V segments, including chromosome 9 orphons, because counts were too low. In both the original and validation cohorts, the classifier was reported to diagnose cytomegalovirus status with high specificity and sensitivity. The study gave a list of over 150 TCR beta chains associated with cytomegalovirus. Correlated functional status among segregating V segments might reflect linkage disequilibrium, but an unknown experimental factor could not be ruled out. A later analysis found that TCR association rates varied across HLA loci, with DRB1 alleles showing the most associated TCRs and HLA-C alleles the fewest. A further reported finding was that TCR beta sequences accurately predicted the HLA-A and HLA-B alleles for most subjects in the first cohort. The cohort was sequenced for TCR beta chains only, and without alpha or paired-chain data the features that could be detected were limited. A group of highly shared sequence variants was considered likely to be a technical artifact of the sequencing pipeline. The 87-base-pair reads could not distinguish some IMGT-functional V segments, including TRBV6-2 and TRBV6-3, so those segments were excluded. A later genetic analysis associated a missense DCLRE1C variant with V-gene and J-gene trimming of TCR beta chains, and an independent cohort replicated the association. Strong co-occurrence of HLA alleles, especially DR and DQ, made assigning TCR associations to individual alleles difficult. In vitro tests confirmed that a few of the cytomegalovirus-associated TCR beta chains recognize cytomegalovirus antigens. CMV serostatus was the only immune exposure information available for the cohort. While some public TCRs were present in many individuals, most TCR sequences turned up only very rarely across donors. An earlier analysis of roughly 570 of the donors showed that most TCR beta V segments appeared in productive rearrangements either about 87% or about 30% of the time, which broadly matched IMGT annotations. According to the authors, the approach could potentially be generalized to other disease states and immunological phenotypes. At a false discovery rate of 0.05, a later analysis linked 16,951 TCR beta sequences to specific HLA alleles. In a later analysis, HLA-associated TCR beta chains were found to be more clonally expanded and to have lower generation probabilities than equally common non-associated chains. In a later analysis, most CMV-associated TCR beta chains were found to appear HLA-restricted, with HLA associations seemingly driven largely by CMV exposure.

The cohort comprised some 700 healthy bone marrow donors. At the time of sampling, all cohort members were nominally healthy, though unrecorded immune exposures were likely present. The donor tested CMV seronegative, placing the donor among the approximately 400 seronegative members of the cohort. Every donor gave a peripheral blood sample, and the peripheral blood mononuclear cells from that sample were used for TCR beta sequencing. The Qiagen DNeasy Blood Extraction Kit was used to extract genomic DNA from the blood cell samples. The cysteine opens and the phenylalanine closes a CDR3 of 11 amino acids. Only the CDR3 DNA stays, 33 bases, in frame from base 1. The junction carries 15 bases between V and J, which are trimmed by 9 bases and 10 bases respectively. As encoded in the germline V gene (reference sequence), CDR1 is LNHDA while CDR2 is SQIVND. The library relied on the immunoSEQ multiplex PCR assay. For the multiplex PCR, a mixture combining 60 forward primers for TCR Vbeta segments and 13 reverse primers for TCR Jbeta segments was used. Amplification of the CDR3 region of rearranged TCR beta genes was performed with a multiplex PCR assay on genomic DNA. The amplified TCR beta libraries were sequenced on the Illumina HiSeq System as 87-base-pair reads. The source study handled its data this way. Across the 600 to 700 repertoires, a later analysis counted approximately 83 million unique TCR beta chains, 9.5 million to 12 million of which were shared by at least two donors. A nearest-neighbor algorithm error-corrected the raw reads and collapsed the reads into unique sequences, merging closely related sequences to remove PCR and sequencing errors. To assign V, D and J gene segments, CDR3 sequences were aligned to IMGT reference sequences. For a sequence to be retained, a match of at least six nucleotides to both a V gene segment and a J gene segment was required. A rearrangement counted as productive if the CDR3 had no stop codons and remained in frame with V and J, and every other rearrangement counted as non-productive. CDR3 was defined according to IMGT convention as the region running from the second conserved V-encoded cysteine to the conserved J-encoded phenylalanine. In an earlier analysis of some 550 of the donors, sequences lacking an unambiguous match to a single V gene segment were excluded. An earlier analysis of a few hundred of the donors called V segments functional above 56.7% productive rearrangements and segregating when the between-donor standard deviation exceeded 5%. To diagnose cytomegalovirus status from the catalog of TCR beta chain sequences, a statistical classification framework was built. V and J gene assignment, in a later analysis, came from comparing TCR nucleotide sequences with IMGT/GENE-DB human TR gene sequences. The TCRdist pipeline was used in a later analysis to assign CDR3 sequences and most-parsimonious VDJ recombination scenarios. In a later analysis, each TCR beta chain was defined by its CDR3 amino acid sequence together with its V-gene family, and reads lacking a unique V-gene family were excluded. In a later analysis, 500 to 650 highly shared, low-generation-probability nucleotide sequences were removed to address suspected cross-contamination and a sequencing artifact. In a later analysis, a clonal expansion index for each public chain was calculated from normalized within-repertoire ranks of inferred template counts. In a later analysis, generation probabilities were computed with a VDJ recombination model fitted to out-of-frame rearrangements, and the resulting probabilities were checked against IGoR. In a later analysis, TCR-TCR, TCR-HLA and TCR-CMV co-occurrence was scored with hypergeometric tests, and a repertoire-size bias correction was applied to TCR pairs. False discovery rates were estimated in a later analysis by permuting HLA or CMV assignments 20 times. In a later analysis, co-occurring TCRs were grouped using DBSCAN, and TCRdist sequence similarity was added for clustering within HLA-allele-positive subsets. Repertoires with fewer than 30,000 or more than 120,000 public chains, plus five repertoires with anomalous nucleotide sharing, were excluded from co-occurrence clustering. TCRdb obtained this table from immuneACCESS and retained in-frame rearrangements with V and J assigned. These tables miss some clones; where compared with another copy, unresolved V genes account for less than half of the shortfall, and the remainder is unexplained. Clonal size and the V and J genes are those of that table, whereas D and trimming came from the DNA. For this sample the table gives 150,000 to 200,000 clones, of which about 76% were detected only once. The ten largest clones add up to roughly 1.6% of the sample.

Sequencing was carried out using PBMCs. The sequence links TRBV19 to TRBJ1-2; D gene: possibly TRBD1, on 5 matching bases. The origin of this receptor is a woman aged 45-65 years in good health and CMV-seronegative. The DNA sequence is given as TGTGCCAGCAGGTCGGGCAGGGACTACACCTTC. Translated, this gives CASRSGRDYTF.